This TCR beta chain was identified in a study of shared clonotypes between healthy human individuals. Study-wide results and limits: For naive CD4 cells, approximately 4.7% of clonotypes were shared across a handful of donors.

This clone was seen just once. The antigen is unknown. Only CD45RO-negative cells positively selected for CCR7 counted as naive CD8 cells, so terminally differentiated effector memory CD45RA+ cells were excluded. Each replicate PCR on the sorted subsets used 200 to 250 ng DNA (approximately 33,000 T cell genomes). TCRdb's copy holds only in-frame clones and misses some; the assay was immunoSEQ multiplex PCR. Here the sample spans about 2.1 million clones, 80% to 95% being singletons. Germline values: CDR1 SGHRS, CDR2 YFSETQ. The CDR3 has 15 amino acids. V gave up 5 bases and J gave up 5 bases; unmatched junction bases: 8.

This receptor was identified in a man in his late teens or twenties in good health. Some clones in this sample may be carry-over from other donors' samples. Sequences were obtained from naive CD8+ T cells from PBMCs. The genes are TRBV5-1 and TRBJ2-3; TRBD2 matches 10 bases. CDR3 in amino acids: CASSGASGSLDTQYF. The CDR3, as DNA: TGCGCCAGCAGTGGCGCTAGCGGGAGTCTAGATACGCAGTATTTT.